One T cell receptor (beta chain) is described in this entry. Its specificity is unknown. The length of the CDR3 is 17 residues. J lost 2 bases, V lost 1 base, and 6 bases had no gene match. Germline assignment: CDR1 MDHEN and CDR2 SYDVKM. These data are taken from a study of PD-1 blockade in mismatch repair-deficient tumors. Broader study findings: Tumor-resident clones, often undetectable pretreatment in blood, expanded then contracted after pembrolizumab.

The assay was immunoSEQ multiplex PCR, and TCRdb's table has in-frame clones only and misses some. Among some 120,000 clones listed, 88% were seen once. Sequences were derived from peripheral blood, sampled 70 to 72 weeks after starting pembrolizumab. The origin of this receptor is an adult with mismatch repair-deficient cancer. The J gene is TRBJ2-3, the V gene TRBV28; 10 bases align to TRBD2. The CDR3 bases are TGTGCCAGCAGTTTATTTGGACTAGCGGTCAACACAGATACGCAGTATTTT. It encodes CASSLFGLAVNTDTQYF. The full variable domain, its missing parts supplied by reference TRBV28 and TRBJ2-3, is DVKVTQSSRYLVKRTGEKVFLECVQDMDHENMFWYRQDPGLGLRLIYFSYDVKMKEKGDIPEGYSVSREKKERFSLILESASTNQTSMYLCASSLFGLAVNTDTQYFGPGTRLTVL.